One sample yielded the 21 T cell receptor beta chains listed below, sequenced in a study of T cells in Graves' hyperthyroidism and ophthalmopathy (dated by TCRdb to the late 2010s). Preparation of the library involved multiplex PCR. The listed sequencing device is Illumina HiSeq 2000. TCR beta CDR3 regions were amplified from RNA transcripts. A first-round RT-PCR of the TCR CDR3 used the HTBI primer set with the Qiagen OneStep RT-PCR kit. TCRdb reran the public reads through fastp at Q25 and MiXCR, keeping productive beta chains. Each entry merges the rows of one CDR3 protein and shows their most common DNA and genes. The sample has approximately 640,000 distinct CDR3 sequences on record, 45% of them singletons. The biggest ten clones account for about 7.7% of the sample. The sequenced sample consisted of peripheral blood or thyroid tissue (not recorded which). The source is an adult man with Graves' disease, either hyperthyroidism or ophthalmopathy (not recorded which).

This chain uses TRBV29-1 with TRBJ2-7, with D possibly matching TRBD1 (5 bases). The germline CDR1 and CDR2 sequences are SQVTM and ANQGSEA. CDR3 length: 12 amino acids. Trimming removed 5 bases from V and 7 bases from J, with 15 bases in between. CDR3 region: CSVRGSYGEQYF. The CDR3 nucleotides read TGCAGCGTTAGGGGTTCCTATGGAGAGCAGTACTTC.

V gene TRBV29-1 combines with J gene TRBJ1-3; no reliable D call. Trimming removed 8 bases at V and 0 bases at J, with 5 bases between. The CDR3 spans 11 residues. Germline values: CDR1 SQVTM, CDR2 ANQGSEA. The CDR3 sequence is CSLSSGNTIYF. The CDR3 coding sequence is TGCAGCTTGAGCTCTGGAAACACCATATATTTT.

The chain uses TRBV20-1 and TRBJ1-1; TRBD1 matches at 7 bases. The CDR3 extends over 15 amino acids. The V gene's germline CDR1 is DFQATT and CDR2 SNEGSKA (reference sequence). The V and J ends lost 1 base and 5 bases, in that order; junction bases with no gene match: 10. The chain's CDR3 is CSARGPSGGGTEAFF. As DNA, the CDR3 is TGCAGTGCTAGAGGACCCTCAGGGGGTGGAACTGAAGCTTTCTTT.

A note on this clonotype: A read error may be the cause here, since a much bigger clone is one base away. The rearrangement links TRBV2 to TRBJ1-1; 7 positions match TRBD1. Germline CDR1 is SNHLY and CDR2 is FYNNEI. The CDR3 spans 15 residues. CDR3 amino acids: CAISGTVVLNTEAFF. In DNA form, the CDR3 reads TGTGCCATCAGTGGGACAGTTGTCTTGAACACTGAAGCTTTCTTT.

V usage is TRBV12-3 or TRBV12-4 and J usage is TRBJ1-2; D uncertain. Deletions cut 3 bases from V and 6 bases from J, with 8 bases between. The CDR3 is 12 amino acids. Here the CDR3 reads CASSFVPHGYTF. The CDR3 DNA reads TGTGCCAGCAGTTTCGTGCCTCATGGCTACACCTTC.

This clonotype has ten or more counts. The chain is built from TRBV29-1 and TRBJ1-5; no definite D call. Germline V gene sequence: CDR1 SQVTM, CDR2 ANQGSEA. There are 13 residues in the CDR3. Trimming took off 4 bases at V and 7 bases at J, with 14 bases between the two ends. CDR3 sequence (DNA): TGCAGCGTTGGTGGCGGGGTCGGCCAGCCCCAGCATTTT. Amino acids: CSVGGGVGQPQHF.

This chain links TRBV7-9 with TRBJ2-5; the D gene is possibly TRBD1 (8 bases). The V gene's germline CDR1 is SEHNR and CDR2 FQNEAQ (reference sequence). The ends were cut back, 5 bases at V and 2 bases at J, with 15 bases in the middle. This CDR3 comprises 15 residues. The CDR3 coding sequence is TGTGCCAGCAGCGCCGGGGGGACAGGACAAGAGACCCAGTACTTC. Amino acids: CASSAGGTGQETQYF.

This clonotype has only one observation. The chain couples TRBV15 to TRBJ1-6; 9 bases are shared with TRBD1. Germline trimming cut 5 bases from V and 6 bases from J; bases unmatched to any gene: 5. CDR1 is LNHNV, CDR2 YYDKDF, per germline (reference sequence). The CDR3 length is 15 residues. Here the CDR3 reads CATSLHRGPNSPLHF. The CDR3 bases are TGTGCCACCAGCCTGCACAGGGGGCCTAATTCACCCCTCCACTTT.

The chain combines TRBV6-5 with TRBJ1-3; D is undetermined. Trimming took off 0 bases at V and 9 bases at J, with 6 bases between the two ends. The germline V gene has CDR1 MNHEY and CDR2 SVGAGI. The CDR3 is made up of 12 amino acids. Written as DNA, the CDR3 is TGTGCCAGCAGTTACTCTGGGAGCACCATATATTTT. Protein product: CASSYSGSTIYF.

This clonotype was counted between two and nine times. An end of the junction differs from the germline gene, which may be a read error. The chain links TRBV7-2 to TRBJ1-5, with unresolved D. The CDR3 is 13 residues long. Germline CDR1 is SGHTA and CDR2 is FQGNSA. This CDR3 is CASSQSRNQPQHF. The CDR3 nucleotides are TGCGCCAGCAGCCAAAGTCGCAATCAGCCCCAGCATTTT.

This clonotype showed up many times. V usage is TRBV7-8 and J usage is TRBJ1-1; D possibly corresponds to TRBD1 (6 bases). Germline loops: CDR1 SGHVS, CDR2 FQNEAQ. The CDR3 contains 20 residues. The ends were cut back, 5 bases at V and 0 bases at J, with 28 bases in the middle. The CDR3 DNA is TGTGCCAGCAGCCGCACTCCGGCGGGGGCGATGCGTAACCTGAACACTGAAGCTTTCTTT. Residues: CASSRTPAGAMRNLNTEAFF.

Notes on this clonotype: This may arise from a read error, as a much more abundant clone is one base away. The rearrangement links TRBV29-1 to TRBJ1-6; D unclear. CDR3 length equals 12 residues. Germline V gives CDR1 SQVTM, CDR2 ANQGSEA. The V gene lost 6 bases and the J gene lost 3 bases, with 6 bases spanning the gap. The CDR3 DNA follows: TGCAGCGTCGACATCTATAATTCACCCCTCCACTTT. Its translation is CSVDIYNSPLHF.

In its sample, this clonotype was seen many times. In DNA, the CDR3 is TGTGCCAGCAGTGACCCGACCCTTGGAAACACCATATATTTT. It specifies CASSDPTLGNTIYF. The rearrangement links TRBV25-1 to TRBJ1-3; D not certain. Germline V lookup: CDR1 MGHDK, CDR2 SYGVNS. This CDR3 contains 14 residues. V was trimmed by 3 bases and J by 3 bases, leaving 9 bases between them.

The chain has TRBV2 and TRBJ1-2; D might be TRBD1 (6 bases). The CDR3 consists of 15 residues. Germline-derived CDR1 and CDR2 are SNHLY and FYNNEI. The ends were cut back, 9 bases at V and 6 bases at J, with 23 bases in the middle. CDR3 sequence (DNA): TGTGCCAGTTCGACCGGTGACACCGGGGGCGATGGCTACACCTTC. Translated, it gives CASSTGDTGGDGYTF.

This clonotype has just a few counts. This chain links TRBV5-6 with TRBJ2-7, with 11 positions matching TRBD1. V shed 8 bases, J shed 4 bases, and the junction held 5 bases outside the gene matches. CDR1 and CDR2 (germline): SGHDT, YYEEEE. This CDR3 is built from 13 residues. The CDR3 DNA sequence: TGTGCCAGTACCGGGACAGGGGGTTACGAGCAGTACTTC. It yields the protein CASTGTGGYEQYF. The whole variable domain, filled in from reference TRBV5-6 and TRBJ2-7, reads DAGVTQSPTHLIKTRGQQVTLRCSPKSGHDTVSWYQQALGQGPQFIFQYYEEEERQRGNFPDRFSGHQFPNYSSELNVNALLLGDSALYLCASTGTGGYEQYFGPGTRLTVT.

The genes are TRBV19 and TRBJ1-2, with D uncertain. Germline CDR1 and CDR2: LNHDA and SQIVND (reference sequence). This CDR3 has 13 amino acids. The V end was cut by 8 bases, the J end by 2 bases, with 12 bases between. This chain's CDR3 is CASRGVGNYGYTF. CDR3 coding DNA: TGTGCCAGTCGCGGAGTGGGCAACTATGGCTACACCTTC.

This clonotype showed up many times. CDR3 nucleotides: TGTGCCAGCAGTGCAGGACAGCATGGCTACACCTTC. Translation gives CASSAGQHGYTF. The chain is built from TRBV2 and TRBJ1-2; D perhaps matches TRBD1 (6 bases). The CDR3 is 12 amino acids. V was shortened by 4 bases and J by 6 bases, with 9 bases between the two germline ends. CDR1 SNHLY and CDR2 FYNNEI come from the germline V gene.

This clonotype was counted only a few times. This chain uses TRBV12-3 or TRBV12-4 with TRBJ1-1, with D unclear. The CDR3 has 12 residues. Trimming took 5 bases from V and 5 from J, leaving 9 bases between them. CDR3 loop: CASSDGRTEAFF. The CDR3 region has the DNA TGTGCCAGCAGTGATGGGAGGACTGAAGCTTTCTTT.

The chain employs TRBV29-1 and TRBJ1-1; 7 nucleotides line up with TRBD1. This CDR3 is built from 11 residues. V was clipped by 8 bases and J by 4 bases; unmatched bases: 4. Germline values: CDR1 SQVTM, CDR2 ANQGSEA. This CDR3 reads CSPDRATEAFF. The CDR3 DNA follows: TGCAGCCCCGACAGGGCCACTGAAGCTTTCTTT. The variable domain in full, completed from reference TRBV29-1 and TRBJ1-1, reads SAVISQKPSRDICQRGTSLTIQCQVDSQVTMMFWYRQQPGQSLTLIATANQGSEATYESGFVIDKFPISRPNLTFSTLTVSNMSPEDSSIYLCSPDRATEAFFGQGTRLTVV.

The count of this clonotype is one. DNA of the CDR3: TGCAGTGCTAGAGATTCTTCATTGGCAGTCCAAGAGACCCAGTACTTC. Translating gives CSARDSSLAVQETQYF. The chain recombines TRBV20-1 with TRBJ2-5; D gene ambiguous. V was pared by 0 bases and J by 1 base, with 15 bases between. Germline lookup yields CDR1 DFQATT and CDR2 SNEGSKA (reference sequence). The CDR3 has 16 residues.

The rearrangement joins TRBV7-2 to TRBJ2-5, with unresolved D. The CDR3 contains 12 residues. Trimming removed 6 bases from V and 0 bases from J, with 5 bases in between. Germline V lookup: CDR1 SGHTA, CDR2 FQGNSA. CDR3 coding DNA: TGTGCCAGCAGACGGAACCAAGAGACCCAGTACTTC. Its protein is CASRRNQETQYF.